The table lists the clone carrying this T cell receptor (beta chain) with a count of one. The antigen is not known. These data are taken from a study of T cells in Graves' hyperthyroidism and ophthalmopathy. Study results and limitations: In the blood, most expanded thyroid clonotypes above 0.001 appeared as well.

Investigators excluded patients with uncontrolled infection, other autoimmune disease, pregnancy or lactation. Amplification of TCR beta CDR3 regions used RNA as the template. First-round RT-PCR targeting the TCR CDR3 was performed with the HTBI primer set. TCRdb re-derived calls from the multiplex PCR reads in MiXCR, one entry per CDR3 protein. The table has roughly 500,000 distinct CDR3 sequences, around 45% seen once. Sequenced sample: peripheral blood or thyroid tissue (not recorded which). The TCR was taken from an adult woman with Graves' disease, either hyperthyroidism or ophthalmopathy (not recorded which).

The CDR3 coding sequence is TGTGCCAGCAGGCGGGGACACACTGAAGCTTTCTTT. This codes for CASRRGHTEAFF. V is TRBV7-2 and J is TRBJ1-1; TRBD1 is a possible D gene (5 bases). The V gene lost 6 bases and the J gene lost 3 bases, with 8 bases spanning the gap. Looked up from germline, CDR1 is SGHTA and CDR2 is FQGNSA. The CDR3 runs to 12 residues. The full variable domain, its missing parts supplied by reference TRBV7-2 and TRBJ1-1, is GAGVSQSPSNKVTEKGKDVELRCDPISGHTALYWYRQSLGQGLEFLIYFQGNSAPDKSGLPSDRFSAERTGGSVSTLTIQRTQQEDSAVYLCASRRGHTEAFFGQGTRLTVV.